The T cell receptor (beta chain) under discussion was sequenced for a study of blood T cells in healthy people across ages. This clonotype was found a few times. Sample-barcoded 5' priming and a J-beta primer mix drove a second PCR of about 7 to 11 cycles. The yield of each sample was at least 3 million CDR3-containing paired-end reads. TCRdb fed the 5' RACE reads into MiXCR, producing one record per CDR3 protein. The sample consists of some 1.5 million distinct CDR3 sequences, about 28% of them appearing once. Ranging in age from about 6 to 95, the donors were healthy Caucasian individuals from Russia. The CDR3 runs to 14 residues. Germline CDR1 and CDR2: SGHTA and FQGTGA. The germline V and J ends were trimmed by 5 bases and 7 bases, with 12 bases remaining between them.

The sequencing input was blood. The chain combines TRBV7-3 with TRBJ1-6, with D unclear. This clonotype was sampled from a woman aged 25 to 39 in good health. CDR3 loop: CASSNLGVNSPLHF. The CDR3 DNA reads as TGTGCCAGCAGCAACCTTGGAGTCAATTCACCCCTCCACTTT.